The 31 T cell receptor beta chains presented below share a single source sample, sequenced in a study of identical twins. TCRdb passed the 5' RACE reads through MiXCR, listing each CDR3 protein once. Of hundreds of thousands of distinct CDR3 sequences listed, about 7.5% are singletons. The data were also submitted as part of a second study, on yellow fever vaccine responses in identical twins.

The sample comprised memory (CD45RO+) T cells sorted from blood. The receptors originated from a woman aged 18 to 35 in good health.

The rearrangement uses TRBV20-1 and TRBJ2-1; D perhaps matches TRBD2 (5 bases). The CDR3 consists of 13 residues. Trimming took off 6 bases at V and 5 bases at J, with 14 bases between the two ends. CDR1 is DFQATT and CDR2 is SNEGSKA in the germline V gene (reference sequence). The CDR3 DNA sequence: TGCAGTGCAGAGGGATGGGGTCACAATGAGCAGTTCTTC. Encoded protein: CSAEGWGHNEQFF.

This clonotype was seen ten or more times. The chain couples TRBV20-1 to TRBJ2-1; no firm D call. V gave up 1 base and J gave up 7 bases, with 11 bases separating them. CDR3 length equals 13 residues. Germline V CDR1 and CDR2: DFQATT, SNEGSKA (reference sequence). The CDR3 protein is CSARALSGNEQFF. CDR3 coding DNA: TGCAGTGCTAGAGCCCTATCTGGGAATGAGCAGTTCTTC.

The CDR3, as DNA: TGCGCCAGCAGCCAAGGACAGGGCTTAACCTACGAGCAGTACTTC. This gives the protein CASSQGQGLTYEQYF. This chain joins TRBV4-1 and TRBJ2-7; TRBD1 aligns across 7 bases. This CDR3 region has 15 residues. J lost 2 bases, V lost 1 base, and 5 bases had no gene match. CDR1 MGHRA and CDR2 YSYEKL come from the germline V gene.

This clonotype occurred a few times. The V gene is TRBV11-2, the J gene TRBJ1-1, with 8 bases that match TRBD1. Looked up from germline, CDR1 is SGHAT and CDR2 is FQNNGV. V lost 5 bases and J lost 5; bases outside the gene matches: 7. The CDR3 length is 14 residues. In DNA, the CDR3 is TGTGCCAGCAGCACGAACAGGGGGGGGACTGAAGCTTTCTTT. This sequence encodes CASSTNRGGTEAFF. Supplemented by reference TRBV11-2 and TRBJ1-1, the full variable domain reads EAGVAQSPRYKIIEKRQSVAFWCNPISGHATLYWYQQILGQGPKLLIQFQNNGVVDDSQLPKDRFSAERLKGVDSTLKIQPAKLEDSAVYLCASSTNRGGTEAFFGQGTRLTVV.

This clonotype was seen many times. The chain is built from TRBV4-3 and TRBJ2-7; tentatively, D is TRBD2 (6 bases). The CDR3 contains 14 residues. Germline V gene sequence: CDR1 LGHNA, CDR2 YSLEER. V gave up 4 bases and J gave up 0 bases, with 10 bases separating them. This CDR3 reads CASSPAGSSYEQYF. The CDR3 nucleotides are TGCGCCAGCAGCCCGGCCGGGAGCTCCTACGAGCAGTACTTC.

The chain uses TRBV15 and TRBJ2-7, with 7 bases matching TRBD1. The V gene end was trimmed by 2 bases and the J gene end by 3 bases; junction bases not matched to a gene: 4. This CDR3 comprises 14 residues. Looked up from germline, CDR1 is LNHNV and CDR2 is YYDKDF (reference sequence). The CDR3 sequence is CATSRRGQFYEQYF. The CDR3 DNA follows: TGTGCCACCAGCAGACGGGGACAGTTCTACGAGCAGTACTTC.

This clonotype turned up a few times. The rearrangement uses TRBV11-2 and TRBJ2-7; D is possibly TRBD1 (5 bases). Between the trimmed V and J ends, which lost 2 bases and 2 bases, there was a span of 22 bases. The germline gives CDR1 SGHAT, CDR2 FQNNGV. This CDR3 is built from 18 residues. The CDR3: CASSLLGQGTPYPYEQYF. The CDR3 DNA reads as TGTGCCAGCAGCTTATTGGGTCAGGGAACCCCCTATCCCTACGAGCAGTACTTC.

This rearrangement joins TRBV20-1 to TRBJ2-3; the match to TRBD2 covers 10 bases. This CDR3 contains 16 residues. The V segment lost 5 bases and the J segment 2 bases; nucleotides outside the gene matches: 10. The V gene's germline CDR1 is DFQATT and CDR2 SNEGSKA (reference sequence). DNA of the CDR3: TGCAGTGCTGAAACCGGACTAGCGGACCACACAGATACGCAGTATTTT. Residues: CSAETGLADHTDTQYF.

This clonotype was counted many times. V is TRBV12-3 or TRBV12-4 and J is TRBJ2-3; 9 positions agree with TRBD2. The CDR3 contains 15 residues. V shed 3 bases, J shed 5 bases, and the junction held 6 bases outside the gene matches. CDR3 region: CASSLSSGGRDTQYF. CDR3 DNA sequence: TGTGCCAGCAGTTTGAGTAGCGGGGGCCGAGATACGCAGTATTTT.

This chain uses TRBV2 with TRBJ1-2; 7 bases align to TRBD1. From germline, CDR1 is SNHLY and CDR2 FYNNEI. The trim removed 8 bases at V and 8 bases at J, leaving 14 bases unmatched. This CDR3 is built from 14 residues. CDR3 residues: CASRRQGLLGGYTF. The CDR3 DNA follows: TGTGCCAGCCGGAGACAGGGCCTACTGGGGGGCTACACCTTC.

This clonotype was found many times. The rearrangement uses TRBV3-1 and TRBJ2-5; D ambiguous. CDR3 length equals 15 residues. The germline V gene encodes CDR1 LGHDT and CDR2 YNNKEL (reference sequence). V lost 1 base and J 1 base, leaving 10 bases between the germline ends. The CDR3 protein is CASSQASGGQETQYF. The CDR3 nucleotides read TGTGCCAGCAGCCAAGCATCAGGCGGCCAAGAGACCCAGTACTTC.

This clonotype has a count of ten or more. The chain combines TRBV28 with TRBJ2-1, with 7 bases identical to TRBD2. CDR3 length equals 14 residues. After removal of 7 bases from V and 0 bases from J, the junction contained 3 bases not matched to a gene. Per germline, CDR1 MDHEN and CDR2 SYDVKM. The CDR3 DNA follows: TGTGCCAGCACCCCGGGGGGCTCCTACAATGAGCAGTTCTTC. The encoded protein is CASTPGGSYNEQFF.

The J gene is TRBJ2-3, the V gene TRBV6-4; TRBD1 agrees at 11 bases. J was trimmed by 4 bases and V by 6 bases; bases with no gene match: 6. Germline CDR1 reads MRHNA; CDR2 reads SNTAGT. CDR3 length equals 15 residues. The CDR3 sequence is CASSAGTGGSDTQYF. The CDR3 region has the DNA TGTGCCAGCAGCGCCGGGACAGGGGGATCAGATACGCAGTATTTT.

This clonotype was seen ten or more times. CDR3 sequence reads: CSVEEVYRGGGYTF. In DNA, the CDR3 is TGCAGCGTTGAAGAGGTTTACAGGGGAGGGGGCTACACCTTC. The rearrangement joins TRBV29-1 to TRBJ1-2; 7 bases match TRBD1. Looked up from germline, CDR1 is SQVTM and CDR2 is ANQGSEA. With V trimmed by 0 bases and J by 8 bases, 9 bases remained unmatched. The CDR3 is made up of 14 amino acids.

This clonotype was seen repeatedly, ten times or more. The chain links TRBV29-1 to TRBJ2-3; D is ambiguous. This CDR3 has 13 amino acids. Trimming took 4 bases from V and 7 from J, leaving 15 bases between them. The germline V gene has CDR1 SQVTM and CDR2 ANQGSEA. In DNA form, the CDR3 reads TGCAGCGTTGGAAAGGGATTGTCAAATACGCAGTATTTT. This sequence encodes CSVGKGLSNTQYF.

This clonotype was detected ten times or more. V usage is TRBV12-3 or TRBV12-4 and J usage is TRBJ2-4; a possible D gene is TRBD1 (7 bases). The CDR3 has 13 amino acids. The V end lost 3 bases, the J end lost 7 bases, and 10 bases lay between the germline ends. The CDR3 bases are TGTGCCAGCAGTTTTCCAGGGGGGAACATTCAGTACTTC. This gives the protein CASSFPGGNIQYF.

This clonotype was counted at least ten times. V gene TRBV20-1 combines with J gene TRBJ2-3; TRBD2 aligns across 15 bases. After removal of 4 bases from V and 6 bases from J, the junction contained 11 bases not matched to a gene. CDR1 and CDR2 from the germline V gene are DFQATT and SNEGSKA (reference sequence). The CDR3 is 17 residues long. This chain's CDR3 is CSATLGLAGGGVDTQYF. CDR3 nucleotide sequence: TGCAGTGCTACCTTAGGACTAGCGGGGGGGGGTGTGGATACGCAGTATTTT.

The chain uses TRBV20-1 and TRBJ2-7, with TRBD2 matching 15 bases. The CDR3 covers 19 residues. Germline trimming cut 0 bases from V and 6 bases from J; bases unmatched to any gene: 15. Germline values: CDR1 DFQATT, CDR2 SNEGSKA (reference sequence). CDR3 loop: CSARDPGLAGGRLAREQYF. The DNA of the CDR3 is TGCAGTGCTAGAGATCCCGGACTAGCGGGAGGGCGTCTAGCTCGCGAGCAGTACTTC.

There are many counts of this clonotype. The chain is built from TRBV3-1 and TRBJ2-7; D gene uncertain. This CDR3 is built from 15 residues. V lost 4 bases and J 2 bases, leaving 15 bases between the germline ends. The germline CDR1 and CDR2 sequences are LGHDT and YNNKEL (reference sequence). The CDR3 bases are TGTGCCAGCAGCCCCCTCGACTCGCCTCCCTACGAGCAGTACTTC. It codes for CASSPLDSPPYEQYF.

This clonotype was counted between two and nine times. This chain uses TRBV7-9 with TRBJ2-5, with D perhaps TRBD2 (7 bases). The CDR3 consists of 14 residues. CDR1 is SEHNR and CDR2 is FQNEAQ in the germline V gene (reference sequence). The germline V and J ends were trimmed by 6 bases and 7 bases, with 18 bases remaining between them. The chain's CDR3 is CASSPAGAGGTQYF. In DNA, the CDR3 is TGTGCCAGCAGTCCCGCGGGGGCTGGGGGGACCCAGTACTTC.

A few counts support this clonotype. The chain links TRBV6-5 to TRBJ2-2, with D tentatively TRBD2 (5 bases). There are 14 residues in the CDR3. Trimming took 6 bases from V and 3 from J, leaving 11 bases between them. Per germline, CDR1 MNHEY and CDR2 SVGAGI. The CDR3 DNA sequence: TGTGCCAGCAGGCTTACTAGATACACCGGGGAGCTGTTTTTT. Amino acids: CASRLTRYTGELFF.

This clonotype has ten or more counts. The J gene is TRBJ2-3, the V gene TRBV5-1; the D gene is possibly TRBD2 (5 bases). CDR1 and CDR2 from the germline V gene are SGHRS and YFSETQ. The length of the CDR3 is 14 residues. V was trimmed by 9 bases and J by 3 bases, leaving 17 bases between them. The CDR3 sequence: CATKPGGLTDTQYF. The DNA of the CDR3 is TGCGCCACCAAACCAGGAGGCCTGACAGATACGCAGTATTTT. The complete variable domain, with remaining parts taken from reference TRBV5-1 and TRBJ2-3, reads KAGVTQTPRYLIKTRGQQVTLSCSPISGHRSVSWYQQTPGQGLQFLFEYFSETQRNKGNFPGRFSGRQFSNSRSEMNVSTLELGDSALYLCATKPGGLTDTQYFGPGTRLTVL.

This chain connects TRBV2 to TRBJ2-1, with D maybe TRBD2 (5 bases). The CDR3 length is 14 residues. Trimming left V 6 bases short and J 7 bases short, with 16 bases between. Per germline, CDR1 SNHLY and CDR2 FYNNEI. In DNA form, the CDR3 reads TGTGCCAGCAGATGGTTTACTGAGGGAAATGAGCAGTTCTTC. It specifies CASRWFTEGNEQFF.

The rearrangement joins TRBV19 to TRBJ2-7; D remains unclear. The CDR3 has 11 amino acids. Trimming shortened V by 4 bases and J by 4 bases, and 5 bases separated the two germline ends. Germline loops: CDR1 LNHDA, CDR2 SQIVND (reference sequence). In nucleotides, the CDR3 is TGTGCCAGTAGTACCAATTACGAGCAGTACTTC. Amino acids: CASSTNYEQYF.

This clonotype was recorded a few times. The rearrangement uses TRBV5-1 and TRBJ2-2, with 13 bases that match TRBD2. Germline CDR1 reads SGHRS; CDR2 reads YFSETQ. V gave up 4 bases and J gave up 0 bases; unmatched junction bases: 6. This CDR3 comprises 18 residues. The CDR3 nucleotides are TGCGCCAGCAGCACGACCGGGACTAGCGGGGCGAACACCGGGGAGCTGTTTTTT. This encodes CASSTTGTSGANTGELFF.

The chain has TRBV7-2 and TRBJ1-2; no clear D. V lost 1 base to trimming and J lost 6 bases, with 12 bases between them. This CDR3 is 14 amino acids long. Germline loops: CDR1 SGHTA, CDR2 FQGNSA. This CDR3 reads CASSLGGMGNGYTF. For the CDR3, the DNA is TGTGCCAGCAGCTTAGGTGGTATGGGAAATGGCTACACCTTC. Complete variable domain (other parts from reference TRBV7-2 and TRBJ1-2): GAGVSQSPSNKVTEKGKDVELRCDPISGHTALYWYRQSLGQGLEFLIYFQGNSAPDKSGLPSDRFSAERTGGSVSTLTIQRTQQEDSAVYLCASSLGGMGNGYTFGSGTRLTVV.

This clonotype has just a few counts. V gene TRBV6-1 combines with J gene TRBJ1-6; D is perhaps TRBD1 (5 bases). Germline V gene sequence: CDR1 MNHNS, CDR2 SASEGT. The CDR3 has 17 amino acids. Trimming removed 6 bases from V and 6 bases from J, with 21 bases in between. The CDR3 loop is CASSPIGGGWANSPLHF. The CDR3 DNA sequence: TGTGCCAGCAGCCCCATCGGGGGAGGGTGGGCTAATTCACCCCTCCACTTT.

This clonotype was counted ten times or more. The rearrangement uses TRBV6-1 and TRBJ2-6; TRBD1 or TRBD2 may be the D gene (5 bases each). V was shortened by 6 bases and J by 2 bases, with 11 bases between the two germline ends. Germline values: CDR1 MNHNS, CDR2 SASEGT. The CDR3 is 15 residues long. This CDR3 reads CASRGRGTGANVLTF. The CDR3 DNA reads TGTGCCAGCAGGGGACGGGGAACTGGGGCCAACGTCCTGACTTTC.

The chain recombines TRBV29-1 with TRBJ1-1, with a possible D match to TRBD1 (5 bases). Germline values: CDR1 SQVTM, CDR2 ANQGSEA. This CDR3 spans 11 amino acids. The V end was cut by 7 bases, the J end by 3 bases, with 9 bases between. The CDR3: CSAGGDTEAFF. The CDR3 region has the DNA TGCAGCGCCGGGGGGGACACTGAAGCTTTCTTT.

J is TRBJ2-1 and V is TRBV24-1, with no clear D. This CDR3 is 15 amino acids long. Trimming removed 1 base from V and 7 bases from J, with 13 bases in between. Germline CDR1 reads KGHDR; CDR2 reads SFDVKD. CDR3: CATSDLRLKGNEQFF. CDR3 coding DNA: TGTGCCACCAGTGATTTAAGACTTAAGGGTAATGAGCAGTTCTTC.

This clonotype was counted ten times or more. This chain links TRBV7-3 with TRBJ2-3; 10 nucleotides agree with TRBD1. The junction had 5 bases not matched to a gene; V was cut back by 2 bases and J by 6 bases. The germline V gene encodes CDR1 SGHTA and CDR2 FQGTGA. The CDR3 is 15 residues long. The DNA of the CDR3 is TGTGCCAGCAGCTTAGGCGGACAGGGGGGGGATACGCAGTATTTT. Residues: CASSLGGQGGDTQYF.